The clone carrying this TCR beta chain has ten or more counts. The limits of the CDR3 on the DNA are not certain, so only TCRdb's listed CDR3 is given. Using unique molecular identifiers, the investigators prepared the TCRbeta library. Via MiXCR, TCRdb re-called the PCR reads, giving one row per CDR3 protein. This sample has about 360,000 distinct CDR3 sequences; more than 10% occur once, and the top ten carry 3.5% to 4.5%. These data are taken from a study of T-cell reconstitution after alpha-beta-depleted transplantation in children. The starting material was PBMCs, obtained from the stem cell graft. The source of this sequence is a human donor who donated a stem cell graft to a child with Fanconi anemia.

The CDR3 protein is CASSFGNGYTF. The chain joins TRBV28 to TRBJ1-2. The CDR3 is made up of 11 amino acids, end residues included. Germline CDR1 MDHEN, CDR2 SYDVKM.